This TCR beta chain was sequenced in a study of control samples from healthy donors and cancer patients. Germline V CDR1 and CDR2: LGHNA, YSLEER. With 0 bases removed from V and 1 base from J, the gap between germline ends came to 7 bases. The CDR3 runs to 15 residues. The data were produced by immunoSEQ multiplex PCR, yet TCRdb's version contains in-frame clones alone and is incomplete. The repertoire holds over 30,000 clones, around 83% seen once, with about 1.6% in the top ten. The chain employs TRBV4-3 and TRBJ1-5, with unresolved D. The clonotype originates from a woman aged 40 to 50 with lung cancer. The sample consisted of PBMCs. CDR3 residues: CASSQDPKSNQPQHF. The CDR3 DNA reads TGCGCCAGCAGCCAAGATCCCAAAAGCAATCAGCCCCAGCATTTT.